The 22 T cell receptor beta chains below come from one sample, sequenced in a study of blood T cells in healthy people across ages. A second PCR, run for roughly 7 to 11 cycles, used a sample-barcoded 5' primer plus a J-beta primer mix. TCRdb re-derived calls from the 5' RACE reads in MiXCR, one entry per CDR3 protein. The table lists about 810,000 distinct CDR3 sequences, about 34% of them singletons. Sequenced: blood. The receptor source for this set is a man aged 18 to 29 in good health.

The chain carries TRBV6-2 or TRBV6-3 and TRBJ2-1; the D is unclear. V shed 6 bases and J shed 7 bases, with 10 bases lying between them. The CDR3 covers 12 residues. Looked up from germline, CDR1 is MNHEY and CDR2 is SVGEGT. This CDR3 reads CASSPPMNEQFF. As DNA, the CDR3 is TGTGCCAGCAGCCCCCCTATGAATGAGCAGTTCTTC.

The chain is built from TRBV5-1 and TRBJ2-3; TRBD1 matches at 7 bases. Per germline, CDR1 SGHRS and CDR2 YFSETQ. V lost 0 bases, J lost 12 bases, and 19 bases stayed unmatched. The CDR3 sequence is 17 residues long. The CDR3 coding sequence is TGCGCCAGCAGCTTGGGACTCCGGGACAGAACTACCGATCGACAGTATTTT. It codes for CASSLGLRDRTTDRQYF.

This clonotype was detected many times. V is TRBV29-1 and J is TRBJ2-7, with D perhaps given as TRBD1 or TRBD2 (5 bases each). The CDR3 is 11 amino acids. Germline CDR1 SQVTM, CDR2 ANQGSEA. V was cut by 6 bases and J by 3 bases, with 9 bases left in between. CDR3 nucleotide sequence: TGCAGCGTGGGGGATCGCTACGAGCAGTACTTC. It translates to CSVGDRYEQYF.

This clonotype was detected many times. The chain employs TRBV4-3 and TRBJ2-1, with 8 bases that match TRBD2. The germline V gene has CDR1 LGHNA and CDR2 YSLEER. This CDR3 spans 17 amino acids. V shed 4 bases and J 4 bases; nucleotides not matched to a gene: 12. The CDR3 loop is CASSPVPAGATYNEQFF. The CDR3 coding sequence is TGCGCCAGCAGCCCTGTCCCAGCGGGGGCGACTTACAATGAGCAGTTCTTC.

Comment on this clonotype: A clone one base away is much larger, so this may be a read error. V usage is TRBV12-3 or TRBV12-4 and J usage is TRBJ2-3; D perhaps matches TRBD2 (6 bases). The CDR3 runs to 13 residues. In DNA form, the CDR3 reads TGTGCCAGCAGTTTAGGCAGGGCGGGGACGCGGTATTTT. Its translation: CASSLGRAGTRYF.

This clonotype was observed a handful of times. The genes are TRBV4-1 and TRBJ1-2; tentative D call: TRBD1 (6 bases). Trimming stripped 1 base from V and 5 bases from J, with 14 bases between. CDR3 size: 15 residues. Germline V CDR1 and CDR2: MGHRA, YSYEKL. The CDR3 DNA reads as TGCGCCAGCAGCCAAGGGACAGTCTCTCAGTATGGCTACACCTTC. It yields the protein CASSQGTVSQYGYTF.

This clonotype appeared a few times. V gene TRBV27 combines with J gene TRBJ2-1; D may be TRBD1 or TRBD2 (5 bases each). The V end lost 10 bases, the J end lost 6 bases, and 10 bases lay between the germline ends. The CDR3 contains 11 residues. Looked up from germline, CDR1 is MNHEY and CDR2 is SMNVEV (reference sequence). The CDR3 loop reads CATGTSNEQFF. CDR3 sequence (DNA): TGTGCCACCGGGACCTCCAATGAGCAGTTCTTC.

V usage is TRBV9 and J usage is TRBJ1-4; the D is unclear. Germline V gene data show CDR1 as SGDLS and CDR2 as YYNGEE. The CDR3 contains 15 residues. Trimming cost V 0 bases and J 4 bases, with 10 bases left between them. CDR3 nucleotide sequence: TGTGCCAGCAGCGTAGAAGGGAGGGATAATGAAAAACTGTTTTTT. Translated: CASSVEGRDNEKLFF.

This clonotype was seen many times. The chain carries TRBV9 and TRBJ2-3; D might be TRBD1 or TRBD2, each matching 5 bases. The ends were cut back, 4 bases at V and 4 bases at J, with 22 bases in the middle. The CDR3 spans 17 residues. Germline CDR1 is SGDLS and CDR2 is YYNGEE. CDR3 nucleotide sequence: TGTGCCAGCAGCACGCTTCCGGGACCCAACTACGCAGATACGCAGTATTTT. This codes for CASSTLPGPNYADTQYF.

This clonotype was recorded a few times. In DNA form, the CDR3 reads TGTGCCAGCAGCCCATACAGCACTTCACCCCTCCACTTT. This translates into CASSPYSTSPLHF. V and J are TRBV7-2 and TRBJ1-6; D unresolved. Germline V gene sequence: CDR1 SGHTA, CDR2 FQGNSA. The V and J ends lost 5 bases and 9 bases respectively, with 11 bases between them. This CDR3 contains 13 residues.

This clonotype was seen a few times. J is TRBJ1-1 and V is TRBV6-6, with D uncertain. There are 13 residues in the CDR3. V lost 0 bases and J 11 bases, leaving 13 bases between the germline ends. Germline V lookup: CDR1 MNHNY, CDR2 SVGAGI (reference sequence). The CDR3 loop is CASSYSDGLEAFF. As DNA, the CDR3 is TGTGCCAGCAGTTACTCCGACGGCCTTGAGGCTTTCTTT.

This chain links TRBV6-2 or TRBV6-3 with TRBJ2-7; D is uncertain. The J call may be incorrect, as the DNA end agrees better with TRBJ2-4. Germline CDR1 and CDR2: MNHEY and SVGEGT. CDR3 length equals 13 residues. The CDR3 spells CASSSSRANIQYF. The CDR3 DNA reads as TGTGCCAGCAGTAGCTCAAGGGCCAACATTCAGTACTTC.

This clonotype was picked up a small number of times. The chain employs TRBV9 and TRBJ2-7; TRBD1 might be the D (6 bases). V lost 3 bases and J lost 6, with 16 bases in between. Looked up from germline, CDR1 is SGDLS and CDR2 is YYNGEE. The CDR3 consists of 14 residues. The CDR3 spells CASSGGTGILEQYF. For the CDR3, the DNA is TGTGCCAGCAGCGGGGGCACAGGGATCCTCGAGCAGTACTTC.

V gene TRBV4-1 combines with J gene TRBJ2-2; D not resolved. The CDR3 has 17 amino acids. The germline V and J ends were trimmed by 2 bases and 4 bases, with 17 bases remaining between them. Germline assignment: CDR1 MGHRA and CDR2 YSYEKL. In DNA form, the CDR3 reads TGCGCCAGCAGCCAAAGGTCTATGCGGCTTAGCACCGGGGAGCTGTTTTTT. Encoded protein: CASSQRSMRLSTGELFF.

The chain couples TRBV6-5 to TRBJ1-1; perhaps TRBD1 as D (6 bases). Trimming left V 6 bases short and J 3 bases short, with 17 bases between. The CDR3 extends over 15 amino acids. CDR1 and CDR2 (germline): MNHEY, SVGAGI. The DNA of the CDR3 is TGTGCCAGCAGAATGGCTCAGGGGTTTTACACTGAAGCTTTCTTT. This encodes CASRMAQGFYTEAFF.

With respect to this clonotype: One end of the junction is discordant with germline, which a read error may explain. The rearrangement links TRBV20-1 to TRBJ1-5; unclear D gene. The germline V gene encodes CDR1 DFQATT and CDR2 SNEGSKA (reference sequence). This CDR3 has 15 residues. The CDR3 sequence: CSASSEQYSNQAQHF. CDR3 DNA sequence: TGCAGTGCTAGTTCGGAACAGTATAGCAATCAGGCCCAGCATTTT.

The rearrangement uses TRBV12-3 or TRBV12-4 and TRBJ2-7, with 11 bases identical to TRBD1. The CDR3 loop spans 15 amino acids. V shed 5 bases and J 3 bases; nucleotides not matched to a gene: 6. The CDR3 region is CASSAGTGGDYEQYF. The CDR3 DNA sequence: TGTGCCAGCAGTGCGGGGACAGGGGGGGACTACGAGCAGTACTTC.

The chain is built from TRBV4-3 and TRBJ1-3, with 12 bases that match TRBD1. The CDR3 extends over 17 amino acids. Germline V gives CDR1 LGHNA, CDR2 YSLEER. V was pared by 4 bases and J by 8 bases, with 12 bases of the junction left unmatched. Here the CDR3 reads CASSPGTGGFYGYTIYF. The CDR3 DNA reads TGCGCCAGCAGCCCCGGGACAGGGGGCTTCTATGGCTACACCATATATTTT.

This clonotype was counted only a few times. This chain links TRBV12-3 or TRBV12-4 with TRBJ1-2; D remains ambiguous. CDR3 length equals 16 residues. Deletions cut 5 bases from V and 6 bases from J, with 22 bases between. CDR3 bases: TGTGCCAGCAGTGCCCGTAGCGGTTGGACCGGGGATGGCTACACCTTC. The encoded protein is CASSARSGWTGDGYTF.

The chain couples TRBV27 to TRBJ1-5; possibly TRBD1 for D (5 bases). Germline CDR1 reads MNHEY; CDR2 reads SMNVEV (reference sequence). The CDR3 totals 12 residues. V gave up 8 bases and J gave up 7 bases, with 12 bases separating them. The CDR3, as DNA: TGTGCCAGCGGCAGGGCGGGACAGCCCCAGCATTTT. It specifies CASGRAGQPQHF.

The V call is TRBV12-3 or TRBV12-4, the J call TRBJ2-7; D is uncertain. CDR3 length: 15 amino acids. V lost 0 bases to trimming and J lost 2 bases, with 11 bases between them. As DNA, the CDR3 is TGTGCCAGCAGTTTAGCGCTAGGCCAAACCTACGAGCAGTACTTC. Encoded protein: CASSLALGQTYEQYF.

The rearrangement links TRBV7-2 to TRBJ2-1; D perhaps matches TRBD1 (6 bases). This CDR3 has 16 residues. V lost 5 bases and J lost 0, with 14 bases in between. Germline loops: CDR1 SGHTA, CDR2 FQGNSA. CDR3 nucleotide sequence: TGTGCCAGCAGCCGGATCAGGGGTAGCTCCTACAATGAGCAGTTCTTC. The encoded protein is CASSRIRGSSYNEQFF.